These 29 T cell receptor beta chains were all obtained from the same sample, sequenced in a study of PD-1 blockade in classical Hodgkin lymphoma. The patients all showed relapse after autologous stem cell transplantation, while their brentuximab vedotin exposure varied. Generated by immunoSEQ multiplex PCR, the TCRdb table keeps only in-frame clones and is missing some. The sample yields 60,000 to 65,000 clones, approximately 90% seen once. The sample in question was peripheral blood mononuclear cells (PBMCs), obtained at baseline. Every receptor here comes from a human donor with classical Hodgkin lymphoma.

The chain uses TRBV29-1 and TRBJ2-7, with D possibly TRBD1 on 5 matching bases. V was trimmed by 1 base and J by 1 base, leaving 8 bases between them. The CDR3 spans 13 residues. Germline CDR1 SQVTM, CDR2 ANQGSEA. CDR3 region: CSVEVQASYEQYF. The CDR3 DNA follows: TGCAGCGTTGAAGTACAGGCTTCCTACGAGCAGTACTTC.

DNA for the CDR3: TGTGCCAGCAGCCCCAACAGGGGGCCCTCAGAGACCCAGTACTTC. Its translation: CASSPNRGPSETQYF. The rearrangement joins TRBV7-8 to TRBJ2-5, with 9 bases that match TRBD1. The CDR3 has 15 residues. The junction had 8 bases not matched to a gene; V was cut back by 5 bases and J by 4 bases. Germline V gene lookup returns CDR1 SGHVS and CDR2 FQNEAQ.

V gene TRBV15 combines with J gene TRBJ1-5, with D unclear. Looked up from germline, CDR1 is LNHNV and CDR2 is YYDKDF (reference sequence). The length of the CDR3 is 15 residues. The V gene lost 0 bases and the J gene lost 9 bases, with 15 bases spanning the gap. Written as DNA, the CDR3 is TGTGCCACCAGCAGAGATCACGGCCTGGAGGGGCCCCAGCATTTT. Amino acid sequence: CATSRDHGLEGPQHF.

This chain joins TRBV5-4 and TRBJ2-1, with D hard to call. Looked up from germline, CDR1 is SGHNT and CDR2 is YYREEE (reference sequence). The length of the CDR3 is 11 residues. V lost 4 bases, J lost 7 bases, and 6 bases lay in between. CDR3 bases: TGTGCCAGCAGCAACATAAATGAGCAGTTCTTC. Translation gives CASSNINEQFF.

This clone is medium-sized. Other DNA variants within this sample encode the same CDR3. The gene calls are TRBV5-8 and TRBJ1-2, with 9 bases that match TRBD1. Germline V gene data show CDR1 as SGHTS and CDR2 as YDEGEE. The CDR3 is 14 amino acids. J gave up 7 bases and V 3 bases, and 7 bases lay outside the gene matches. The CDR3 reads CASSSRTGESGYTF. For the CDR3, the DNA is TGTGCCAGCAGCTCGCGGACAGGGGAGTCTGGCTACACCTTC.

This chain joins TRBV4-1 and TRBJ2-1; 7 nucleotides line up with TRBD2. Germline V gene data show CDR1 as MGHRA and CDR2 as YSYEKL. The CDR3 loop spans 17 amino acids. Trimming took 0 bases from V and 0 from J; bases not matched to a gene: 5. The CDR3 DNA reads TGCGCCAGCAGCCAAGAGGCGGGGGATAGCTCCTACAATGAGCAGTTCTTC. The encoded protein is CASSQEAGDSSYNEQFF.

The chain uses TRBV19 and TRBJ1-5; possible D gene TRBD1, 6 bases. The CDR3 consists of 17 residues. Germline-derived CDR1 and CDR2 are LNHDA and SQIVND (reference sequence). Trimming stripped 1 base from V and 3 bases from J, with 16 bases between. The CDR3 DNA reads TGTGCCAGTAGTATAGGTCCAGGGGCCCAGAACAATCAGCCCCAGCATTTT. Amino acids: CASSIGPGAQNNQPQHF.

The rearrangement joins TRBV7-9 to TRBJ2-5, with a possible D match to TRBD1 (5 bases). The J call is uncertain, as TRBJ2-7 better fits the DNA end. From germline, CDR1 is SEHNR and CDR2 FQNEAQ (reference sequence). This CDR3 region has 18 residues. CDR3 residues: CASSFPDNAASVSYEQYF. The CDR3 coding sequence is TGTGCCAGCAGCTTCCCGGACAACGCGGCCTCGGTTTCCTACGAGCAGTACTTC.

The J gene is TRBJ2-3, the V gene TRBV2; 7 nucleotides match TRBD2. Losses at the gene ends were 5 bases for V and 0 bases for J; bases not matched to a gene: 8. The CDR3 runs 16 residues. The germline CDR1 and CDR2 sequences are SNHLY and FYNNEI. DNA for the CDR3: TGTGCCAGCAGTCCTCTAGCGGTTACTAGCACAGATACGCAGTATTTT. Its translation is CASSPLAVTSTDTQYF.

The V gene is TRBV6-6, the J gene TRBJ1-6, with 9 bases fitting TRBD1. This CDR3 has 15 amino acids. Trimming took 2 bases from V and 8 from J; bases not matched to a gene: 4. From germline, CDR1 is MNHNY and CDR2 SVGAGI (reference sequence). The CDR3 region is CASSYARDRDSPLHF. In nucleotides, the CDR3 is TGTGCCAGCAGTTACGCCCGGGACAGGGATTCACCCCTCCACTTT.

CDR3 bases: TGCAGCGTCGGGGTTTCGGGACAGTTGGATGAAAAACTGTTTTTT. Translated: CSVGVSGQLDEKLFF. The rearrangement joins TRBV29-1 to TRBJ1-4; TRBD1 aligns across 7 bases. Germline CDR1 is SQVTM and CDR2 is ANQGSEA. The ends lost 6 bases at V and 6 bases at J; junction bases unmatched: 13. This CDR3 has 15 amino acids. Drawing the rest from reference TRBV29-1 and TRBJ1-4, the complete variable domain is SAVISQKPSRDICQRGTSLTIQCQVDSQVTMMFWYRQQPGQSLTLIATANQGSEATYESGFVIDKFPISRPNLTFSTLTVSNMSPEDSSIYLCSVGVSGQLDEKLFFGSGTQLSVL.

The V and J genes are TRBV12-5 and TRBJ1-6; the D gene is possibly TRBD1 (6 bases). The CDR3 totals 15 residues. Germline V CDR1 and CDR2: LGHNT, FRNRAP. CDR3 in DNA: TGTGTTCACAAAGACAGGTCCCCCTATAATTCACCCCTCCACTTT. Its translation is CVHKDRSPYNSPLHF.

The chain carries TRBV5-1 and TRBJ2-1; TRBD1 aligns across 7 bases. The CDR3 sequence is 15 residues long. V lost 4 bases and J lost 4; bases outside the gene matches: 8. The germline V gene has CDR1 SGHRS and CDR2 YFSETQ. The CDR3 region is CASSTGTVAYNEQFF. In DNA form, the CDR3 reads TGCGCCAGCAGCACCGGGACAGTCGCGTACAATGAGCAGTTCTTC.

The chain combines TRBV4-1 with TRBJ1-4; 7 bases map to TRBD1. Trimming took 0 bases from V and 6 from J; bases not matched to a gene: 13. The CDR3 covers 18 residues. In germline, CDR1 is MGHRA, CDR2 YSYEKL. The CDR3 DNA reads as TGCGCCAGCAGCCAAGAAGCTCGGGGGAGACAGGGAGATGAAAAACTGTTTTTT. It codes for CASSQEARGRQGDEKLFF.

The rearrangement joins TRBV11-2 to TRBJ2-1, with D tentatively TRBD1 (6 bases). Germline-derived CDR1 and CDR2 are SGHAT and FQNNGV. This CDR3 contains 15 residues. Trimming pared 0 bases from V and 4 bases from J, leaving 10 bases between. The CDR3 sequence: CASSLDLGQYNEQFF. The CDR3 nucleotides are TGTGCCAGCAGCTTAGATCTCGGACAGTACAATGAGCAGTTCTTC.

J is TRBJ1-5 and V is TRBV30; D is unresolved. V lost 0 bases and J 0 bases, leaving 9 bases between the germline ends. This CDR3 is built from 15 residues. Germline loops: CDR1 GTSNPN, CDR2 SVGIG (reference sequence). CDR3 amino acids: CAWSVQSASNQPQHF. CDR3 coding DNA: TGTGCCTGGAGTGTACAATCAGCTAGCAATCAGCCCCAGCATTTT.

V is TRBV7-9 and J is TRBJ2-7, with 8 bases matching TRBD1. The length of the CDR3 is 16 residues. The trim removed 0 bases at V and 0 bases at J, leaving 4 bases unmatched. From germline, CDR1 is SEHNR and CDR2 FQNEAQ (reference sequence). CDR3 bases: TGTGCCAGCAGCTTAGCTGGCAGGGGGCTCTCCTACGAGCAGTACTTC. Its protein is CASSLAGRGLSYEQYF.

V gene TRBV9 combines with J gene TRBJ2-3, with D hard to call. V gave up 0 bases and J gave up 0 bases, with 8 bases separating them. Germline V gene lookup returns CDR1 SGDLS and CDR2 YYNGEE. The length of the CDR3 is 15 residues. CDR3 coding DNA: TGTGCCAGCAGCGTAGGGGGTCTTAGCACAGATACGCAGTATTTT. As protein: CASSVGGLSTDTQYF.

This chain uses TRBV6-6 with TRBJ2-7; D unclear. CDR1 and CDR2 from the germline V gene are MNHNY and SVGAGI (reference sequence). The V gene lost 0 bases and the J gene lost 2 bases, with 11 bases spanning the gap. The CDR3 spans 15 residues. The CDR3 protein is CASSYSMVSAYEQYF. CDR3 nucleotides: TGTGCCAGCAGTTACTCGATGGTTTCAGCCTACGAGCAGTACTTC.

The rearrangement joins TRBV30 to TRBJ1-4; D is possibly TRBD1 (5 bases). The germline V and J ends were trimmed by 0 bases and 16 bases, with 15 bases remaining between them. The length of the CDR3 is 12 residues. Germline V gene sequence: CDR1 GTSNPN, CDR2 SVGIG (reference sequence). CDR3 nucleotides: TGTGCCTGGAGTGTGGGGGACGGGTGGGAGTTTTTT. Its translation: CAWSVGDGWEFF. Supplemented by reference TRBV30 and TRBJ1-4, the full variable domain reads SQTIHQWPATLVQPVGSPLSLECTVEGTSNPNLYWYRQAAGRGLQLLFYSVGIGQISSEVPQNLSASRPQDRQFILSSKKLLLSDSGFYLCAWSVGDGWEFFGSGTQLSVL.

The chain uses TRBV27 and TRBJ2-7, with TRBD2 matching 7 bases. The V gene's germline CDR1 is MNHEY and CDR2 SMNVEV (reference sequence). The CDR3 extends over 18 amino acids. V was pared by 1 base and J by 2 bases, with 14 bases of the junction left unmatched. This chain's CDR3 is CASSLYSGTTTFAYEQYF. The CDR3, as DNA: TGTGCCAGCAGTTTATATAGTGGGACTACCACCTTTGCCTACGAGCAGTACTTC.

In DNA, the CDR3 is TGTGCCAGTAGTACAGACCGGGACGGCTCCTACGAGCAGTACTTC. It codes for CASSTDRDGSYEQYF. The chain is built from TRBV19 and TRBJ2-7; the D call may be TRBD1 or TRBD2 (5 bases each). CDR3 length equals 15 residues. Germline values: CDR1 LNHDA, CDR2 SQIVND (reference sequence). Trimming left V 4 bases short and J 0 bases short, with 13 bases between.

V gene TRBV13 combines with J gene TRBJ2-7; D gene unclear. The ends were cut back, 5 bases at V and 2 bases at J, with 7 bases in the middle. Per germline, CDR1 PRHDT and CDR2 FYEKMQ (reference sequence). This CDR3 contains 12 residues. CDR3 residues: CASSRTTYEQYF. As DNA, the CDR3 is TGTGCCAGCAGCCGAACCACCTACGAGCAGTACTTC. The full variable domain, in which reference TRBV13 and TRBJ2-7 provide the parts outside the CDR3, is AAGVIQSPRHLIKEKRETATLKCYPIPRHDTVYWYQQGPGQDPQFLISFYEKMQSDKGSIPDRFSAQQFSDYHSELNMSSLELGDSALYFCASSRTTYEQYFGPGTRLTVT.

In nucleotides, the CDR3 is TGTGCCAGCAGCTTAGCCGAGGGACCCTTCGGAGGCTACACCTTC. Protein product: CASSLAEGPFGGYTF. This chain uses TRBV7-9 with TRBJ1-2; possible D gene TRBD1, 5 bases. CDR3 size: 15 residues. The ends were cut back, 0 bases at V and 8 bases at J, with 16 bases in the middle. Germline-derived CDR1 and CDR2 are SEHNR and FQNEAQ (reference sequence).

This sequence joins TRBV7-2 and TRBJ2-7, with D tentatively TRBD1 (6 bases). The CDR3 loop spans 16 amino acids. V was clipped by 5 bases and J by 2 bases, with 19 bases between them. Germline values: CDR1 SGHTA, CDR2 FQGNSA. The CDR3, as DNA: TGTGCCAGCAGCCAATCAGACAGGCTGCTCACCTACGAGCAGTACTTC. It codes for CASSQSDRLLTYEQYF.

This chain connects TRBV4-1 to TRBJ2-7, with D perhaps matching TRBD1 or TRBD2 (5 bases each). The CDR3 sequence is 16 residues long. Germline CDR1 MGHRA, CDR2 YSYEKL. V lost 5 bases, J lost 1 base, and 18 bases lay in between. CDR3 amino acids: CASSGNRRGVSYEQYF. The CDR3, as DNA: TGCGCCAGCAGCGGTAACCGACGAGGGGTGTCCTACGAGCAGTACTTC.

The chain is built from TRBV6-1 and TRBJ2-7, with unresolved D. The V end lost 1 base, the J end lost 5 bases, and 12 bases lay between the germline ends. The CDR3 is 14 amino acids. Looked up from germline, CDR1 is MNHNS and CDR2 is SASEGT. CDR3 nucleotide sequence: TGTGCCAGCAGTGAAGGAGGAGCAACCCACGAGCAGTACTTC. Its protein is CASSEGGATHEQYF.

The chain employs TRBV9 and TRBJ1-1; D is uncertain. Trimming left V 1 base short and J 0 bases short, with 7 bases between. Per the germline V gene, CDR1 is SGDLS and CDR2 is YYNGEE. This CDR3 spans 14 amino acids. The CDR3 DNA sequence: TGTGCCAGCAGCGTAAGCCGGGTGAACACTGAAGCTTTCTTT. Amino acid sequence: CASSVSRVNTEAFF.

The chain recombines TRBV30 with TRBJ1-4, with no clear D. The V end lost 4 bases, the J end lost 3 bases, and 6 bases lay between the germline ends. Germline V gene sequence: CDR1 GTSNPN, CDR2 SVGIG (reference sequence). This CDR3 is built from 12 residues. CDR3 region: CAWTLSNEKLFF. In nucleotides, the CDR3 is TGTGCCTGGACCCTTTCTAATGAAAAACTGTTTTTT.